Below, 30 T cell receptor beta chains from the same sample are listed, as sequenced in a study of blood T cell repertoires in COVID-19. TCRdb's table, derived via immunoSEQ multiplex PCR, lists solely in-frame clones and lacks some. The sample has around 250,000 clones, around nine tenths seen once. The sample was PBMCs or T cells enriched from blood (not recorded which). The receptors originated from a woman aged 45-65 years who had recovered from COVID-19.

The rearrangement joins TRBV28 to TRBJ2-2; maybe TRBD2 (6 bases). Germline V CDR1 and CDR2: MDHEN, SYDVKM. The length of the CDR3 is 16 residues. The V end lost 6 bases, the J end lost 7 bases, and 21 bases lay between the germline ends. For the CDR3, the DNA is TGTGCCAGCAGGGAGGGCCGGGGGAGTCGTAGCGGGGAGCTGTTTTTT. Translating gives CASREGRGSRSGELFF.

The rearrangement joins TRBV11-1 to TRBJ1-1, with D possibly matching TRBD1 (5 bases). The germline V gene has CDR1 SGHAT and CDR2 FQDESV (reference sequence). With 2 bases removed from V and 6 bases from J, the gap between germline ends came to 13 bases. The length of the CDR3 is 14 residues. CDR3 coding DNA: TGTGCCAGCAGCTTATTCAGGGCAAGGGCTGAAGCTTTCTTT. Its translation: CASSLFRARAEAFF. The full variable domain, in which reference TRBV11-1 and TRBJ1-1 provide the parts outside the CDR3, is EAEVAQSPRYKITEKSQAVAFWCDPISGHATLYWYRQILGQGPELLVQFQDESVVDDSQLPKDRFSAERLKGVDSTLKIQPAELGDSAMYLCASSLFRARAEAFFGQGTRLTVV.

The chain combines TRBV7-3 with TRBJ2-2, with D possibly TRBD1 on 5 matching bases. V lost 5 bases, J lost 4 bases, and 8 bases lay in between. This CDR3 comprises 13 residues. Germline V gives CDR1 SGHTA, CDR2 FQGTGA. CDR3 region: CASSPQATGELFF. In nucleotides, the CDR3 is TGTGCCAGCAGCCCACAGGCCACCGGGGAGCTGTTTTTT.

This clone has only a few counts. The chain carries TRBV27 and TRBJ2-1, with 12 bases aligning to TRBD2. V lost 7 bases to trimming and J lost 4 bases; unmatched junction nucleotides: 5. The V gene's germline CDR1 is MNHEY and CDR2 SMNVEV (reference sequence). The CDR3 contains 15 residues. The CDR3 here is CASTPTSGRYNEQFF. The CDR3 region has the DNA TGTGCCAGCACTCCGACTAGCGGGAGATACAATGAGCAGTTCTTC.

The chain is built from TRBV7-3 and TRBJ2-1; TRBD2 aligns across 9 bases. Germline V gene lookup returns CDR1 SGHTA and CDR2 FQGTGA. The ends lost 5 bases at V and 2 bases at J; junction bases unmatched: 7. CDR3 length: 16 amino acids. The CDR3 sequence is CASSVSGSRTYNEQFF. The CDR3 region has the DNA TGTGCCAGCAGCGTTAGCGGGAGCCGCACCTACAATGAGCAGTTCTTC.

This chain joins TRBV27 and TRBJ2-3, with 9 bases that match TRBD1. The CDR3 is 15 residues long. V was pared by 5 bases and J by 7 bases, with 10 bases of the junction left unmatched. Germline V lookup: CDR1 MNHEY, CDR2 SMNVEV (reference sequence). CDR3 region: CASSAPGQGVNTQYF. As DNA, the CDR3 is TGTGCCAGCAGTGCGCCGGGACAGGGAGTGAATACGCAGTATTTT.

The chain employs TRBV6-5 and TRBJ1-1, with TRBD1 matching over 9 bases. From germline, CDR1 is MNHEY and CDR2 SVGAGI. The length of the CDR3 is 16 residues. The V segment lost 2 bases and the J segment 5 bases; nucleotides outside the gene matches: 9. CDR3 residues: CASSYRRGQGNTEAFF. The CDR3 coding sequence is TGTGCCAGCAGTTACAGAAGGGGACAGGGTAATACTGAAGCTTTCTTT.

The rearrangement links TRBV7-2 to TRBJ2-1; TRBD1 matches 9 bases. In germline, CDR1 is SGHTA, CDR2 FQGNSA. Trimming at V came to 5 bases and at J to 2 bases, leaving 7 bases not matched to a gene. The CDR3 length is 16 residues. The CDR3 sequence: CASSLIQGAAYNEQFF. In nucleotides, the CDR3 is TGTGCCAGCAGCCTCATACAGGGGGCAGCCTACAATGAGCAGTTCTTC.

This clone was found once. This chain links TRBV7-8 with TRBJ2-7; a possible D gene is TRBD2 (5 bases). V lost 5 bases and J 0 bases, leaving 11 bases between the germline ends. The CDR3 runs 14 residues. The V gene's germline CDR1 is SGHVS and CDR2 FQNEAQ. CDR3 amino acids: CASSTGLGSYEQYF. The DNA of the CDR3 is TGTGCCAGCAGCACCGGACTCGGCTCCTACGAGCAGTACTTC.

V gene TRBV19 combines with J gene TRBJ2-1; a possible D gene is TRBD1 (7 bases). Germline CDR1 and CDR2: LNHDA and SQIVND (reference sequence). V shed 7 bases and J shed 5 bases, with 18 bases lying between them. The CDR3 spans 15 residues. This CDR3 reads CASIGGNRGNNEQFF. The CDR3 coding sequence is TGTGCCAGTATAGGGGGGAACAGGGGAAACAATGAGCAGTTCTTC. Complete variable domain (other parts from reference TRBV19 and TRBJ2-1): DGGITQSPKYLFRKEGQNVTLSCEQNLNHDAMYWYRQDPGQGLRLIYYSQIVNDFQKGDIAEGYSVSREKKESFPLTVTSAQKNPTAFYLCASIGGNRGNNEQFFGPGTRLTVL.

The rearrangement joins TRBV27 to TRBJ2-1; TRBD1 might be the D (5 bases). CDR1 and CDR2 (germline): MNHEY, SMNVEV (reference sequence). Trimming stripped 2 bases from V and 12 bases from J, with 11 bases between. This CDR3 has 12 residues. In nucleotides, the CDR3 is TGTGCCAGCAGTTTACTAGGGGAATTGCAGTTCTTC. Translated: CASSLLGELQFF.

The rearrangement uses TRBV5-4 and TRBJ2-2; 10 bases are shared with TRBD2. Trimming at V came to 2 bases and at J to 0 bases, leaving 10 bases not matched to a gene. Germline V gives CDR1 SGHNT, CDR2 YYREEE (reference sequence). The CDR3 length is 19 residues. CDR3 sequence reads: CASSLGLAGAWANTGELFF. DNA for the CDR3: TGTGCCAGCAGCTTAGGGCTAGCGGGAGCTTGGGCGAACACCGGGGAGCTGTTTTTT.

The chain is built from TRBV11-2 and TRBJ1-4; 9 nucleotides line up with TRBD1. Germline CDR1 is SGHAT and CDR2 is FQNNGV. This CDR3 comprises 15 residues. Unmatched junction bases numbered 8, after V lost 6 bases and J lost 6 bases. This chain's CDR3 is CASSFTGGEHEKLFF. The CDR3 DNA reads as TGTGCCAGCAGTTTTACAGGGGGCGAGCATGAAAAACTGTTTTTT.

This chain joins TRBV19 and TRBJ2-5; TRBD1 matches at 9 bases. The CDR3 has 17 residues. The junction had 13 bases not matched to a gene; V was cut back by 4 bases and J by 4 bases. The germline V gene encodes CDR1 LNHDA and CDR2 SQIVND (reference sequence). As DNA, the CDR3 is TGTGCCAGTAGTACCCCTACCCCGGGACAGGGAGTAGAGACCCAGTACTTC. Translating it yields CASSTPTPGQGVETQYF.

This clone was picked up one time. This chain links TRBV5-1 with TRBJ2-1; 9 nucleotides agree with TRBD1. With V trimmed by 4 bases and J by 8 bases, 10 bases remained unmatched. CDR1 is SGHRS, CDR2 YFSETQ, per germline. The CDR3 is made up of 15 amino acids. The CDR3 sequence is CASSPTGTGLDEQFF. The CDR3 nucleotides are TGCGCCAGCAGCCCAACCGGGACAGGGTTAGATGAGCAGTTCTTC. The complete variable domain, with remaining parts taken from reference TRBV5-1 and TRBJ2-1, reads KAGVTQTPRYLIKTRGQQVTLSCSPISGHRSVSWYQQTPGQGLQFLFEYFSETQRNKGNFPGRFSGRQFSNSRSEMNVSTLELGDSALYLCASSPTGTGLDEQFFGPGTRLTVL.

This clone has just one count. The V gene is TRBV18, the J gene TRBJ1-6; unclear D gene. Germline CDR1 is KGHSH and CDR2 is LQKENI. This CDR3 is 14 amino acids long. Trimming left V 3 bases short and J 10 bases short, with 13 bases between. Here the CDR3 reads CASSPTPLGSPLHF. In nucleotides, the CDR3 is TGTGCCAGCTCACCGACCCCACTGGGCTCACCCCTCCACTTT.

This chain uses TRBV5-1 with TRBJ2-2; 8 nucleotides match TRBD2. CDR3 length equals 15 residues. Germline CDR1 SGHRS, CDR2 YFSETQ. V lost 4 bases to trimming and J lost 4 bases; unmatched junction nucleotides: 6. The CDR3 DNA follows: TGCGCCAGCAGCAACACCGGGACTAGCACCGGGGAGCTGTTTTTT. The encoded protein is CASSNTGTSTGELFF.

This sequence joins TRBV6-5 and TRBJ2-6; D unresolved. The CDR3 contains 13 residues. Germline loops: CDR1 MNHEY, CDR2 SVGAGI. Deletions cut 7 bases from V and 0 bases from J, with 4 bases between. The DNA of the CDR3 is TGTGCCAGCATGAGCTCTGGGGCCAACGTCCTGACTTTC. It encodes CASMSSGANVLTF.

This clone occurred once. The chain recombines TRBV6-1 with TRBJ2-5; D not resolved. Trimming took off 1 base at V and 0 bases at J, with 3 bases between the two ends. This CDR3 region has 13 residues. Germline CDR1 reads MNHNS; CDR2 reads SASEGT. The CDR3 region is CASSEVDQETQYF. DNA for the CDR3: TGTGCCAGCAGTGAAGTAGACCAAGAGACCCAGTACTTC.

This clone was observed a handful of times. Written as DNA, the CDR3 is TGTGCCAGCAGCGAGGTAGCGGGAGGGTTCAATGAGCAGTTCTTC. Translated: CASSEVAGGFNEQFF. The rearrangement links TRBV9 to TRBJ2-1, with TRBD2 matching 11 bases. From germline, CDR1 is SGDLS and CDR2 YYNGEE. J was trimmed by 6 bases and V by 3 bases; bases with no gene match: 5. This CDR3 is built from 15 residues.

This chain links TRBV5-6 with TRBJ1-4, with 8 bases fitting TRBD1. The CDR3 totals 18 residues. The ends lost 4 bases at V and 5 bases at J; junction bases unmatched: 16. Per the germline V gene, CDR1 is SGHDT and CDR2 is YYEEEE. The CDR3 reads CASSPGGRGRGPNEKLFF. In DNA, the CDR3 is TGTGCCAGCAGCCCAGGGGGCAGGGGAAGGGGCCCCAATGAAAAACTGTTTTTT.

The chain has TRBV28 and TRBJ2-7, with 7 bases matching TRBD2. V was clipped by 11 bases and J by 4 bases; unmatched bases: 11. The CDR3 loop spans 13 amino acids. The germline V gene encodes CDR1 MDHEN and CDR2 SYDVKM. CDR3 nucleotide sequence: TGTGCCGGCGCAACAAGCGGGAAATACGAGCAGTACTTC. It translates to CAGATSGKYEQYF.

The V and J genes are TRBV28 and TRBJ1-1; D perhaps matches TRBD1 (6 bases). The CDR3 length is 13 residues. V lost 7 bases and J 4 bases, leaving 13 bases between the germline ends. Germline values: CDR1 MDHEN, CDR2 SYDVKM. CDR3 protein: CASKGDRPTEAFF. CDR3 bases: TGTGCCAGCAAGGGGGATAGGCCCACTGAAGCTTTCTTT.

The chain recombines TRBV6-7 with TRBJ1-1; D is perhaps TRBD1 (5 bases). TRBV6-7 counts as an open reading frame of uncertain function. This CDR3 comprises 16 residues. The ends were cut back, 0 bases at V and 0 bases at J, with 11 bases in the middle. The CDR3 spells CASSYSPTEMNTEAFF. CDR3 coding DNA: TGTGCCAGCAGTTACTCCCCGACAGAAATGAACACTGAAGCTTTCTTT.

The V gene is TRBV10-3, the J gene TRBJ1-6, with 7 bases aligning to TRBD1. Germline V gene lookup returns CDR1 ENHRY and CDR2 SYGVKD. The CDR3 is 14 residues long. J lost 5 bases, V lost 3 bases, and 1 base had no gene match. The CDR3 DNA reads as TGTGCCATCAGTGAAGGACAGGATAATTCACCCCTCCACTTT. Translated: CAISEGQDNSPLHF.

This clone was seen only a few times. This chain connects TRBV5-6 to TRBJ1-6; D possibly corresponds to TRBD1 (5 bases). Germline CDR1 SGHDT, CDR2 YYEEEE. V lost 4 bases to trimming and J lost 6 bases, with 14 bases between them. The CDR3 runs to 15 residues. In DNA, the CDR3 is TGTGCCAGCAGCACCGGGGGGAGGGGTAATTCACCCCTCCACTTT. Translated: CASSTGGRGNSPLHF.

The chain joins TRBV5-4 to TRBJ2-2; the match to TRBD2 covers 9 bases. Germline CDR1 is SGHNT and CDR2 is YYREEE (reference sequence). V lost 0 bases and J lost 1; bases outside the gene matches: 1. The CDR3 runs 16 residues. CDR3 sequence reads: CASSLGLAENTGELFF. The CDR3 bases are TGTGCCAGCAGCTTGGGACTAGCGGAGAACACCGGGGAGCTGTTTTTT. The full variable domain, rest sourced from reference TRBV5-4 and TRBJ2-2, is ETGVTQSPTHLIKTRGQQVTLRCSSQSGHNTVSWYQQALGQGPQFIFQYYREEENGRGNFPPRFSGLQFPNYSSELNVNALELDDSALYLCASSLGLAENTGELFFGEGSRLTVL.

This clone was observed a handful of times. The chain has TRBV21-1 and TRBJ1-1; the tabulated D call, TRBD1, remains unverified against the DNA. TRBV21-1 represents a pseudogene. The CDR3 consists of 17 residues. The CDR3 bases are TGTGCCAGCAGCCTCCTGGACAGGGACCTAATGAACACTGAAGCTTTCTTT. This gives the protein CASSLLDRDLMNTEAFF.

This chain uses TRBV7-2 with TRBJ2-3, with D possibly being TRBD2 (5 bases). Germline V gene sequence: CDR1 SGHTA, CDR2 FQGNSA. V gave up 4 bases and J gave up 6 bases, with 20 bases separating them. The CDR3 runs to 16 residues. The CDR3 DNA reads TGTGCCAGCAGCTACCCCCCACTAGGAGATCAGGATACGCAGTATTTT. Its protein is CASSYPPLGDQDTQYF.

This chain links TRBV7-2 with TRBJ1-3; D might be TRBD1 (5 bases). Germline V gene sequence: CDR1 SGHTA, CDR2 FQGNSA. CDR3 length: 14 residues. V dropped 4 bases and J dropped 3 bases, with 10 bases sitting between them. The CDR3 DNA follows: TGTGCCAGCAGCTCAGGGTTGGGTGGAAACACCATATATTTT. This translates into CASSSGLGGNTIYF.